This T cell receptor beta chain was identified in a study of shared clonotypes between healthy human individuals. Sequencing used immunoSEQ multiplex PCR; TCRdb keeps in-frame clones, though not all of them. This table has over 2 million clones, 85% to 95% appearing once. Germline values: CDR1 SGHRS, CDR2 YFSETQ. V was clipped by 3 bases and J by 0 bases; unmatched bases: 3. This CDR3 comprises 16 residues. The receptor was isolated from a man aged 18 to 35 in good health. This rearrangement joins TRBV5-1 to TRBJ1-6, with 7 bases matching TRBD1. Material: naive CD4+ T cells sorted from blood. Subset indicated: CD45RA+ positively selected. CDR3 DNA: TGCGCCAGCAGCTGGGACAGTAGCTCCTATAATTCACCCCTCCACTTT. Amino acid sequence: CASSWDSSSYNSPLHF.